What follows is one TCR beta chain and its context. Its antigen is still unknown. Germline lookup yields CDR1 LNHDA and CDR2 SQIVND (reference sequence). The V segment lost 4 bases and the J segment 6 bases; nucleotides outside the gene matches: 7. The CDR3 is 15 amino acids. The data are from a study of cytomegalovirus exposure and HLA in healthy donors. Vbeta (60) and Jbeta (13) primers were used in the PCR. The assay was immunoSEQ multiplex PCR, and TCRdb's table has in-frame clones only and misses some. The data contain roughly 150,000 clones, around 80% of them singletons. Study-wide findings and caveats: Common viral pathogens were later found to be apparently linked to several of the most significant clusters. DRB1 had the most TCR associations and HLA-C the fewest, a later analysis found, with rates varying by HLA locus.

The specimen was PBMCs. The receptor was isolated from a boy aged 2 to 10 in good health and CMV-seronegative. The chain links TRBV19 to TRBJ2-1; 9 bases align to TRBD2. CDR3 DNA: TGTGCCAGTAGTAATCTAGCGGGGTCCCCCAATGAGCAGTTCTTC. Its protein is CASSNLAGSPNEQFF.